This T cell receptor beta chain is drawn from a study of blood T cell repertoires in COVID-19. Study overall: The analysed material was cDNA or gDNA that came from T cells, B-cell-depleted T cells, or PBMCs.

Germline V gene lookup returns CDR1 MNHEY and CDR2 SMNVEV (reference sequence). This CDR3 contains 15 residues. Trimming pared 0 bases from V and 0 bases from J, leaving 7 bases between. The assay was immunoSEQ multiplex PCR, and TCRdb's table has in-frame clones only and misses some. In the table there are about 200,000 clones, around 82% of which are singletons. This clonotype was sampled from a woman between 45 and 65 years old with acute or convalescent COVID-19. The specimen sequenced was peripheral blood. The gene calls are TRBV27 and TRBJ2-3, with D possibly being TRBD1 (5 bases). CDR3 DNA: TGTGCCAGCAGTTTATCATGGACAAGCACAGATACGCAGTATTTT. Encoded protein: CASSLSWTSTDTQYF.